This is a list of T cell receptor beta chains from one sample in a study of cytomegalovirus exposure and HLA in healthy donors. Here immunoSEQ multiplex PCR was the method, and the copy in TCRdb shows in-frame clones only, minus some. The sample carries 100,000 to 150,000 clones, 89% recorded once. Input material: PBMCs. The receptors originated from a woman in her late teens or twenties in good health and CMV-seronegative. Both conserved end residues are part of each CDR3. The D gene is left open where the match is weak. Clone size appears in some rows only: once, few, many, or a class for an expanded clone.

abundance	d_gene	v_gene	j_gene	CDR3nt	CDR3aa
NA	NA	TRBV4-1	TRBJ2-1	TGCGCCAGCAGCCCCCTCGAATGGCGCGGGGTACGGAATGAGCAGTTCTTC	CASSPLEWRGVRNEQFF
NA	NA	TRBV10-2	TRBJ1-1	TGCGCCAGCAGTGAGTCCCTGGACAGACGTGTCACTGAAGCTTTCTTT	CASSESLDRRVTEAFF
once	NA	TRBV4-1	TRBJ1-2	TGCGCCAGCAGCCCTCTGGGGGCGGTGGCTAACTATGGCTACACCTTC	CASSPLGAVANYGYTF
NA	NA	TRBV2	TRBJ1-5	TGTGCCAGCAGTGTAACAGGCGGCATCAATCAGCCCCAGCATTTT	CASSVTGGINQPQHF
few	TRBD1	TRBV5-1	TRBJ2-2	TGCGCCAGCAGCCCCGGGGACAGAACCGGGGAGCTGTTTTTT	CASSPGDRTGELFF
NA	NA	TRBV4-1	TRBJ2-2	TGCGCCAGCAGCCAAGCGGGGTTAGCGAACACCGGGGAGCTGTTTTTT	CASSQAGLANTGELFF
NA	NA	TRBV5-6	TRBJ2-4	TGTGCCAGCAGCTTCGGCGGAGAGCCCGGATGGTTC	CASSFGGEPGWF
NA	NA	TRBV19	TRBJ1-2	TGTGCCAGTAGTATAGCTGTAGGGGTCGCTATGAACTATGGCTACACCTTC	CASSIAVGVAMNYGYTF
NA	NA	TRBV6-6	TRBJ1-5	TGTGCCAGCAGTTACTCGGCGCTTAGCCAGCCCCAGCATTTT	CASSYSALSQPQHF
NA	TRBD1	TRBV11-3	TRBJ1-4	TGTGCCAGCACCAAAGGGGGTAGGGACAGTCTTGGAAAACTGTTTTTT	CASTKGGRDSLGKLFF
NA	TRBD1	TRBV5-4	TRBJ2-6	TGTGCCAGCAGCCAGGGACAGGGGGAAACTGGGGCCAACGTCCTGACTTTC	CASSQGQGETGANVLTF
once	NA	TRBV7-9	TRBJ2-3	TGTGCCAGCCGCAGTGGTACAGATACGCAGTATTTT	CASRSGTDTQYF
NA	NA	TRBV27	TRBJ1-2	TGTGCCAGCAGTCAAGAGGGCTATGGCTACACCTTC	CASSQEGYGYTF
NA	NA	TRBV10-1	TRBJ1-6	TGCGCCAGCTCAGATGGATCGGGCTATAATTCACCCCTCCACTTT	CASSDGSGYNSPLHF
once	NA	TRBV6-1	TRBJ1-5	TGTGCCAGCAGTGAATTGGGGCAGGGAGGTCAGCCCCAGCATTTT	CASSELGQGGQPQHF
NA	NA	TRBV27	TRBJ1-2	TGTGCCAGCAGTCATCAGGGAAAGGTCTATGGCTACACCTTC	CASSHQGKVYGYTF
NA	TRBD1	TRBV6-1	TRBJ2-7	TGTGCCAGCAGTGGACCGACAGGGAGCTGGAGCGAGCAGTACTTC	CASSGPTGSWSEQYF
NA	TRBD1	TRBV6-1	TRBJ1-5	TGTGCCAGCAGTGCCCAATTTGGAGGGGGCTTCAATCAGCCCCAGCATTTT	CASSAQFGGGFNQPQHF
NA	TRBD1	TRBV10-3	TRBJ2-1	TGTGCCATCAGTGGAGGGGTGACCGGGACAGGGCTTGACAATGAGCAGTTCTTC	CAISGGVTGTGLDNEQFF
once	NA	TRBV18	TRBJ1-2	TGTGCCAGCTCACCACGTTCGGGGGACGGCTACACCTTC	CASSPRSGDGYTF
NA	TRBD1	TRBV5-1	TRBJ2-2	TGCGCCAGCAATCAGGGGGCTGGCACCGGGGAGCTGTTTTTT	CASNQGAGTGELFF
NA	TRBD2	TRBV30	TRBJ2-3	TGTGCCTGGGGGACTAGCGGGGGGTTGACAGATACGCAGTATTTT	CAWGTSGGLTDTQYF
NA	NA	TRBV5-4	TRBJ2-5	TGTGCCAGCAGCCGCTCGACTAGGCAAGAGACCCAGTACTTC	CASSRSTRQETQYF
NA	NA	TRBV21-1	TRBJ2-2	TGTGCCAGCAGCAAAGAAGCGGGTCTAGCGGGGGACACCGGGGAGCTGTTTTTT	CASSKEAGLAGDTGELFF
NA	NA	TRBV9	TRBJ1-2	TGTGCCAGCAGCGTAGCTGTCGGCTATGGCTACACCTTC	CASSVAVGYGYTF
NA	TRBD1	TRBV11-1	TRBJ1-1	TGTGCCAGCACGTCCGGGACAGGGGGGACTGAAGCTTTCTTT	CASTSGTGGTEAFF
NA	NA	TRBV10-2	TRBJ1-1	TGCGCCAGCAACCGACAGAGAGACACTGAAGCTTTCTTT	CASNRQRDTEAFF
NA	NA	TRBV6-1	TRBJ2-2	TGTGCCAGCAGTGAAGCGAATATGGGGGGGCCCGATTGGACCGGGGAGCTGTTTTTT	CASSEANMGGPDWTGELFF
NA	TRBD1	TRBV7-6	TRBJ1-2	TGTGCCAGCAGCTTAGTGTCAGGGGGTAGGGATGGCTACACCTTC	CASSLVSGGRDGYTF
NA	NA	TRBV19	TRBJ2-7	TGTGCCAGTAGTTATGACAGTACCTACGAGCAGTACTTC	CASSYDSTYEQYF
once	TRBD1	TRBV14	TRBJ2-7	TGTGCCAGCAGCCAAGATCCCGGGACAGGGGACTACGAGCAGTACTTC	CASSQDPGTGDYEQYF
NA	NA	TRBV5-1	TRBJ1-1	TGCGCCAGCAGCTTGGCCGTAGGGGCGAACACTGAAGCTTTCTTT	CASSLAVGANTEAFF
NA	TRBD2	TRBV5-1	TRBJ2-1	TGCGCCAGCAGCCCACCTGGACTAGCGGGGGGGAACGAGCAGTTCTTC	CASSPPGLAGGNEQFF
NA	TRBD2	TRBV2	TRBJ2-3	TGTGCCAGCCCCCGGTCCGGGGGGGGCACAGATACGCAGTATTTT	CASPRSGGGTDTQYF
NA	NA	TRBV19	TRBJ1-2	TGTGCCAGTAGTATTCTTGAGGGATCTGGCTACACCTTC	CASSILEGSGYTF
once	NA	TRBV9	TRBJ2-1	TGTGCCAGCAGCGTAGGACTAGTTAGCTACAATGAGCAGTTCTTC	CASSVGLVSYNEQFF
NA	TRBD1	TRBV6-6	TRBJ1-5	TGTGCCAGCAGCCCAAACAGGGGACAGCCCCAGCATTTT	CASSPNRGQPQHF
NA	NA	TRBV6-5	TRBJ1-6	TGTGCCAGCAGCGCACCCGGACAGCCAAGAGCACCCCTCCACTTT	CASSAPGQPRAPLHF
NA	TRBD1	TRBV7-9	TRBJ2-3	TGTGCCAGCAGCTCAAAAGACAGGGGGGAAACAAATACGCAGTATTTT	CASSSKDRGETNTQYF
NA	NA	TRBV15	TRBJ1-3	TGTGCCACCAGCAGAGATTTACAGGGTGCTGGAAACACCATATATTTT	CATSRDLQGAGNTIYF
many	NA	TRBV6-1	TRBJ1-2	TGTGCCAGCAGTGAAATAGGCGGGGCTCGTGGCTACACCTTC	CASSEIGGARGYTF
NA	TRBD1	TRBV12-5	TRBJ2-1	TGTGCTAGTGTTACCGGGACAGGCGACTACAATGAGCAGTTCTTC	CASVTGTGDYNEQFF
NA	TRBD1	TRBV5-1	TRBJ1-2	TGCGCCAGCAGCTCAGGGGGCGCTTCCACCTATGGCTACACCTTC	CASSSGGASTYGYTF
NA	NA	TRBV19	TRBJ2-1	TGTGCCAGTAGTATTGGTGCCCTATCTCACAATGAGCAGTTCTTC	CASSIGALSHNEQFF
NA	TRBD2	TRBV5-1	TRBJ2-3	TGCGCCAGCATAGCGGGGGGCACCGCCGATACGCAGTATTTT	CASIAGGTADTQYF
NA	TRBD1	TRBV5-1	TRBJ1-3	TGCGCCAGCAGCTCGTCGGGACAGGGTGGAAACACCATATATTTT	CASSSSGQGGNTIYF
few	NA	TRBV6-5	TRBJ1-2	TGTGCCAGCAGTGCAGGGCGTGGCTACACCTTC	CASSAGRGYTF
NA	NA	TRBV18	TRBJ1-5	TGTGCCAGCTCACCCTCCAATCAGCCCCAGCATTTT	CASSPSNQPQHF
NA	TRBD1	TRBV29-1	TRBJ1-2	TGCAGCGTTGATATGGGACAGTCTAACTATGGCTACACCTTC	CSVDMGQSNYGYTF
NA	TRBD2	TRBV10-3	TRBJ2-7	TGTGCCATCAGTGTAGTCGGCGGGAGCTACGAGCAGTACTTC	CAISVVGGSYEQYF